These T cell receptor beta chains were read from a single sample in a study of blood T cell repertoires in COVID-19. Sequencing was performed with immunoSEQ multiplex PCR; in TCRdb, only in-frame clones are kept and a portion is missing. The sample has a few hundred thousand clones, approximately 86% seen once. The sample taken for sequencing was PBMCs or T cells enriched from blood (not recorded which). The receptors derive from a woman between 45 and 60 years old with acute COVID-19. CDR3s include the opening cysteine and the closing phenylalanine or tryptophan. The D gene is left open where the match is weak. The size entry is marked missing in some rows and otherwise reads once, few, many or a size class.

j_gene,abundance,v_gene,d_gene,CDR3aa,CDR3nt
TRBJ1-4,-,TRBV2,-,CASRRERGLGEKLFF,TGTGCCAGCAGGCGGGAAAGGGGTTTGGGTGAAAAACTGTTTTTT
TRBJ1-1,-,TRBV27,-,CASSFSQGELNTEAFF,TGTGCCAGCAGTTTCTCACAGGGTGAGCTGAACACTGAAGCTTTCTTT
TRBJ1-4,few,TRBV28,TRBD1,CASRNGQGEKLFF,TGTGCCAGCCGAAACGGACAGGGAGAAAAACTGTTTTTT
TRBJ2-5,-,TRBV7-9,-,CASSARGQETQYF,TGTGCCAGCAGCGCCCGGGGCCAAGAGACCCAGTACTTC
TRBJ2-2,-,TRBV19,TRBD1,CASSIDTGGTGELFF,TGTGCCAGTAGTATCGATACAGGGGGCACCGGGGAGCTGTTTTTT
TRBJ2-1,-,TRBV7-2,TRBD2,CASSSRGGSSYNEQFF,TGTGCCAGCAGCTCTAGGGGCGGGAGCTCCTACAATGAGCAGTTCTTC
TRBJ2-3,-,TRBV19,TRBD2,CASSNSGRSLDTQYF,TGTGCCAGTAGTAACAGCGGGAGGTCTTTAGATACGCAGTATTTT
TRBJ2-3,-,TRBV15,-,CATSRDKLRDTQYF,TGTGCCACCAGCAGAGATAAGCTTAGAGATACGCAGTATTTT
TRBJ2-5,-,TRBV7-2,TRBD2,CASSLTSAQETQYF,TGTGCCAGCAGCTTAACTAGCGCACAAGAGACCCAGTACTTC
TRBJ1-1,-,TRBV6-5,-,CASSYSGGNTEAFF,TGTGCCAGCAGTTACTCAGGGGGTAACACTGAAGCTTTCTTT
TRBJ2-1,-,TRBV7-3,-,CASSPRAYNEQFF,TGTGCCAGCAGCCCCCGAGCGTACAATGAGCAGTTCTTC
TRBJ2-7,-,TRBV21-1,-,CASSKGATVTYEQYF,TGTGCCAGCAGCAAGGGGGCGACAGTGACCTACGAGCAGTACTTC
TRBJ2-5,-,TRBV18,TRBD2,CASSPGLKETQYF,TGTGCCAGCTCACCGGGACTAAAAGAGACCCAGTACTTC
TRBJ2-7,-,TRBV2,TRBD1,CASKETGAQQYF,TGTGCCAGCAAGGAGACAGGGGCCCAGCAGTACTTC
TRBJ2-3,-,TRBV18,-,CASSLSPGHTDTQYF,TGTGCCAGCTCACTCTCGCCGGGACACACAGATACGCAGTATTTT
TRBJ1-5,-,TRBV28,-,CASSLIVGVSNQPQHF,TGTGCCAGCAGTTTAATCGTAGGGGTGAGCAATCAGCCCCAGCATTTT
TRBJ1-6,-,TRBV30,TRBD1,CAWRTGMDSPLHF,TGTGCCTGGAGGACAGGGATGGATTCACCCCTCCACTTT
TRBJ2-3,-,TRBV5-1,-,CASTDRRTSTDTQYF,TGCGCCAGCACCGACAGGAGAACTAGCACAGATACGCAGTATTTT
TRBJ1-2,-,TRBV6-1,TRBD1,CASSERWGTGAAGYTF,TGTGCCAGCAGTGAAAGATGGGGGACAGGGGCGGCTGGCTACACCTTC
TRBJ1-1,-,TRBV7-6,-,CASSLAPDTSTEAFF,TGTGCCAGCAGCTTAGCGCCGGACACCTCCACTGAAGCTTTCTTT
TRBJ1-1,-,TRBV19,TRBD1,CASSIIRQGGPRGTEAFF,TGTGCCAGTAGTATTATCCGACAGGGTGGGCCCAGGGGCACTGAAGCTTTCTTT
TRBJ1-5,-,TRBV27,-,CASSSLRYSNQPQHF,TGTGCCAGCAGTTCCCTAAGATATAGCAATCAGCCCCAGCATTTT
TRBJ2-2,-,TRBV5-4,-,CASSYGRGNTGELFF,TGTGCCAGCAGCTACGGCCGAGGGAACACCGGGGAGCTGTTTTTT
TRBJ2-7,-,TRBV30,-,CAWKSPLSDEQYF,TGTGCCTGGAAGAGCCCCCTCTCTGACGAGCAGTACTTC
TRBJ1-1,-,TRBV10-3,-,CAISEGFRDTEAFF,TGTGCCATCAGTGAGGGGTTTCGGGACACTGAAGCTTTCTTT
TRBJ2-7,-,TRBV18,TRBD2,CASSPRSGREGEQYF,TGTGCCAGCTCTCCTCGTAGCGGGAGAGAAGGCGAGCAGTACTTC
TRBJ2-2,few,TRBV2,-,CASSEATRAGELFF,TGTGCCAGCAGTGAAGCGACTAGAGCCGGGGAGCTGTTTTTT
TRBJ2-3,-,TRBV7-2,-,CASSATSTPDTQYF,TGTGCCAGCAGCGCGACTAGTACGCCAGATACGCAGTATTTT
TRBJ1-2,-,TRBV7-6,TRBD1,CASSPRRGDRGYGYTF,TGTGCCAGCAGCCCCCGGCGGGGGGACAGGGGATATGGCTACACCTTC